The entry that follows covers one TCR beta chain sequence. What it binds is not known. Naivety among CD8 cells was defined by CD45RO negativity and positive CCR7 selection, thereby excluding terminally differentiated effector memory CD45RA+ cells. This entry is derived from a study of shared clonotypes between healthy human individuals. Study information: For every donor, three CD4 naive, three CD4 memory, two CD8 naive and one CD8 memory plates were used.

TCRdb's copy holds only in-frame clones and misses some; the assay was immunoSEQ multiplex PCR. The sample has roughly 2.1 million clones; 90% to 95% are singletons. The V gene's germline CDR1 is SGHDN and CDR2 FVKESK. Trimming removed 4 bases from V and 1 base from J; junction bases left unmatched: 9. The CDR3 is 16 residues long. Study-wide results and limits: Across subsets, estimated richness was generally greater for naive than for memory populations.

The material sequenced was naive CD8+ T cells from PBMCs. The rearrangement joins TRBV14 to TRBJ1-1; TRBD1 agrees at 7 bases. The clonotype comes from a man in his late teens or twenties in good health. Some clones in this sample may be carry-over from other donors' samples. The CDR3 reads CASSPRQGFSNTEAFF. The CDR3, as DNA: TGTGCCAGCAGCCCTCGACAGGGATTCTCGAACACTGAAGCTTTCTTT.